The 2 T cell receptor beta chains in this list originate from one sample, sequenced in a study of blood T cell repertoires in COVID-19. TCRdb keeps only in-frame clones here, not all; method: immunoSEQ multiplex PCR. The data contain about 52,000 clones, around 81% of them singletons. Sequences were obtained from peripheral blood. These receptors were collected from an elderly woman with COVID-19, enrolled during active disease.

This clone was seen a few times. The V call is TRBV3-1 (or the pseudogene TRBV3-2), the J call TRBJ2-2; TRBD1 aligns across 12 bases. V shed 6 bases, J shed 3 bases, and the junction held 2 bases outside the gene matches. This CDR3 is built from 15 residues. CDR1 is LGHDT, CDR2 YNNKEL, per germline (reference sequence). This CDR3 reads CASRGDRGHTGELFF. The CDR3 bases are TGTGCCAGCAGGGGGGACAGGGGGCACACCGGGGAGCTGTTTTTT.

V usage is TRBV6-2 or TRBV6-3 and J usage is TRBJ2-1; D remains unclear. The CDR3 extends over 13 amino acids. V shed 2 bases and J shed 4 bases, with 6 bases lying between them. Per germline, CDR1 MNHEY and CDR2 SVGEGT. Here the CDR3 reads CASSYVIYNEQFF. DNA of the CDR3: TGTGCCAGCAGTTACGTTATTTACAATGAGCAGTTCTTC.